This record covers a single TCR beta chain. The CDR3 has 14 residues. Trimming removed 6 bases from V and 3 bases from J; junction bases left unmatched: 6. Germline CDR1 reads MNHEY; CDR2 reads SVGAGI. The data were obtained in a study of cytomegalovirus exposure and HLA in healthy donors. Some clones are missing from TCRdb's copy, which holds only in-frame ones; the method was immunoSEQ multiplex PCR. The profile shows some 130,000 clones, about nine tenths of them singletons. The sample taken for sequencing was PBMCs. The chain couples TRBV6-5 to TRBJ2-7; 9 positions match TRBD2. This receptor was taken from a man aged 25 to 40 in good health and CMV-seronegative. In DNA, the CDR3 is TGTGCCAGCAGCCGGACTAGCGTGGGCTACGAGCAGTACTTC. This encodes CASSRTSVGYEQYF.